Following are 25 T cell receptor beta chains from one sample sequenced in a study of T cell repertoires in cytomegalovirus infection (dated by TCRdb to 2018 to 2020). These receptors have no known antigen. Reads for this sample came from an Illumina HiSeq 1500. The raw public reads went through TCRdb reprocessing: fastp at Q25, MiXCR clone calling, in-frame beta chains kept. Rows merge per CDR3 protein into single entries with the most common DNA and genes. Here the sample has 57,000 or so distinct CDR3 sequences; approximately 36% occur a single time. Clones ranked in the top ten supply 60% to 80% of the sample. Sequences were obtained from PBMCs, sequenced either directly or after in vitro stimulation (not recorded which). Every receptor here comes from a human donor in good health (CMV status not recorded). Some clones in this sample may be carry-over from other donors' samples.

This clonotype was seen a handful of times. The gene calls are TRBV7-6 and TRBJ2-3; 8 nucleotides align to TRBD1. Germline CDR1 and CDR2: SGHVS and FNYEAQ. This CDR3 comprises 14 residues. Germline trimming cut 5 bases from V and 3 bases from J; bases unmatched to any gene: 4. CDR3 sequence (DNA): TGTGCCAGCAGCCGTGGACAGGGAACAGATACGCAGTATTTT. Its translation is CASSRGQGTDTQYF.

The chain combines TRBV7-2 with TRBJ1-6; perhaps TRBD1 as D (5 bases). Germline-derived CDR1 and CDR2 are SGHTA and FQGNSA. V was clipped by 4 bases and J by 0 bases, with 7 bases between them. The CDR3 consists of 15 residues. The DNA of the CDR3 is TGTGCCAGCAGCTCAGACAGCTCCTATAATTCACCCCTCCACTTT. Encoded protein: CASSSDSSYNSPLHF.

This clonotype has a handful of counts. This rearrangement joins TRBV11-2 to TRBJ2-5, with TRBD1 matching over 7 bases. V lost 5 bases to trimming and J lost 2 bases; unmatched junction nucleotides: 11. Germline V CDR1 and CDR2: SGHAT, FQNNGV. This CDR3 region has 16 residues. CDR3 coding DNA: TGTGCCAGCAGCCCCCCCGGGACAGCCGTTCAAGAGACCCAGTACTTC. Its protein is CASSPPGTAVQETQYF.

The gene calls are TRBV6-6 and TRBJ2-1; D assignment may be TRBD1 or TRBD2 (5 bases each). The V end lost 5 bases, the J end lost 13 bases, and 18 bases lay between the germline ends. Germline CDR1 and CDR2: MNHNY and SVGAGI (reference sequence). The CDR3 spans 13 residues. DNA for the CDR3: TGTGCCAGCAGTAGGACGAGGGGATCGATTCAGTTCTTC. This encodes CASSRTRGSIQFF.

The table lists this clonotype with many counts. V and J are TRBV6-1 and TRBJ1-2; D perhaps matches TRBD1 (6 bases). The germline V gene encodes CDR1 MNHNS and CDR2 SASEGT. Trimming took off 8 bases at V and 3 bases at J, with 28 bases between the two ends. The CDR3 totals 18 residues. The CDR3 DNA sequence: TGTGCCAGCTCCTCCGGTTCCCAGGGGACCCTTCGGCACTATGGCTACACCTTC. It specifies CASSSGSQGTLRHYGYTF.

V and J are TRBV7-2 and TRBJ2-1; TRBD2 matches 8 bases. The CDR3 is 15 amino acids. Germline trimming cut 2 bases from V and 4 bases from J; bases unmatched to any gene: 4. Per the germline V gene, CDR1 is SGHTA and CDR2 is FQGNSA. CDR3 sequence (DNA): TGTGCCAGCAGCTTACGGGGGGGGGCGTACAATGAGCAGTTCTTC. Protein product: CASSLRGGAYNEQFF.

The chain links TRBV14 to TRBJ1-6; D not resolved. V was cut by 4 bases and J by 0 bases, with 13 bases left in between. The CDR3 extends over 17 amino acids. The germline CDR1 and CDR2 sequences are SGHDN and FVKESK. In nucleotides, the CDR3 is TGTGCCAGCAGCCCCTCAGCTCCGAGCTCCTATAATTCACCCCTCCACTTT. As protein: CASSPSAPSSYNSPLHF.

This clonotype occurred a few times. The chain links TRBV7-6 to TRBJ1-5; no definite D call. The CDR3 is 12 amino acids. Trimming took off 5 bases at V and 9 bases at J, with 11 bases between the two ends. Germline assignment: CDR1 SGHVS and CDR2 FNYEAQ. The DNA of the CDR3 is TGTGCCAGCAGCACCCAGTTACGGCCCCAGCATTTT. It is translated as CASSTQLRPQHF.

V is TRBV11-3 and J is TRBJ1-1; no definite D call. The CDR3 is 13 amino acids. With 7 bases removed from V and 0 bases from J, the gap between germline ends came to 9 bases. Germline loops: CDR1 SGHNT, CDR2 YENEEA. The CDR3 bases are TGTGCCAGCACTCGAAGGGTGAACACTGAAGCTTTCTTT. It specifies CASTRRVNTEAFF.

This rearrangement joins TRBV9 to TRBJ1-6, with a tentative D call TRBD1 (6 bases). V dropped 1 base and J dropped 8 bases, with 10 bases sitting between them. Germline V CDR1 and CDR2: SGDLS, YYNGEE. This CDR3 spans 14 amino acids. Here the CDR3 DNA reads TGTGCCAGCAGCGTACCAGGGGTTGATTCACCCCTCCACTTT. Translating it yields CASSVPGVDSPLHF.

This clonotype was seen a handful of times. This chain connects TRBV6-2 or TRBV6-3 to TRBJ2-5, with D possibly being TRBD1 (5 bases). Between the trimmed V and J ends, which lost 6 bases and 6 bases, there was a span of 11 bases. The V gene's germline CDR1 is MNHEY and CDR2 SVGEGT. The CDR3 has 12 amino acids. CDR3 bases: TGTGCCAGCAGGGACACGAGTCAGACCCAGTACTTC. It is translated as CASRDTSQTQYF.

The chain employs TRBV18 and TRBJ1-2; 7 positions agree with TRBD1. Losses at the gene ends were 0 bases for V and 7 bases for J; bases not matched to a gene: 8. CDR3 length: 15 amino acids. The V gene's germline CDR1 is KGHSH and CDR2 LQKENI. CDR3 sequence: CASSPPTRGQGGYTF. In nucleotides, the CDR3 is TGTGCCAGCTCACCACCCACGAGGGGGCAGGGTGGCTACACCTTC.

This sequence joins TRBV5-4 and TRBJ1-2; D might be TRBD1 (6 bases). V was cut by 4 bases and J by 5 bases, with 15 bases left in between. Germline V CDR1 and CDR2: SGHNT, YYREEE (reference sequence). CDR3 size: 14 residues. In nucleotides, the CDR3 is TGTGCCAGCAGCCTCTACGGGGGGGCGTATGGCTACACCTTC. Translating it yields CASSLYGGAYGYTF.

J is TRBJ2-1 and V is TRBV7-6; unclear D gene. V lost 5 bases and J 9 bases, leaving 11 bases between the germline ends. The CDR3 contains 12 residues. Germline V gene data show CDR1 as SGHVS and CDR2 as FNYEAQ. CDR3 in amino acids: CASSPPLGEQFF. Written as DNA, the CDR3 is TGTGCCAGCAGCCCCCCATTGGGTGAGCAGTTCTTC.

The J gene is TRBJ1-5, the V gene TRBV19; possible D gene TRBD1, 6 bases. This CDR3 contains 15 residues. Trimming pared 7 bases from V and 7 bases from J, leaving 20 bases between. Germline V lookup: CDR1 LNHDA, CDR2 SQIVND (reference sequence). CDR3 nucleotide sequence: TGTGCCAGTACCCGGAGAACAGGGTCGAAACAGCCCCAGCATTTT. It encodes CASTRRTGSKQPQHF.

The chain couples TRBV12-3 or TRBV12-4 to TRBJ2-3, with TRBD2 matching 11 bases. The CDR3 has 16 residues. V gave up 3 bases and J gave up 6 bases; unmatched junction bases: 8. The CDR3 DNA reads TGTGCCAGCAGTTTGGGGCTAGCGGGGGGAGAGGATACGCAGTATTTT. Protein sequence: CASSLGLAGGEDTQYF.

The chain links TRBV6-5 to TRBJ1-6; possible D gene TRBD1, 6 bases. Germline CDR1 MNHEY, CDR2 SVGAGI. The CDR3 contains 16 residues. Between the trimmed V and J ends, which lost 5 bases and 8 bases, there was a span of 19 bases. CDR3 sequence reads: CASSAQGWGGYSPLHF. CDR3 nucleotides: TGTGCCAGCAGTGCACAGGGTTGGGGTGGATATTCACCCCTCCACTTT.

V and J are TRBV7-9 and TRBJ2-2; D gene ambiguous. The CDR3 is made up of 12 amino acids. Germline-derived CDR1 and CDR2 are SEHNR and FQNEAQ (reference sequence). Trimming cost V 5 bases and J 2 bases, with 3 bases left between them. CDR3 amino acids: CASSGNTGELFF. Here the CDR3 DNA reads TGTGCCAGCAGCGGAAACACCGGGGAGCTGTTTTTT.

The chain couples TRBV3-1 to TRBJ1-5, with TRBD1 matching 8 bases. V shed 4 bases, J shed 1 base, and the junction held 0 bases outside the gene matches. The CDR3 spans 14 residues. Germline V gives CDR1 LGHDT, CDR2 YNNKEL (reference sequence). In DNA, the CDR3 is TGTGCCAGCAGCCGACAGGGGAGCAATCAGCCCCAGCATTTT. Its protein is CASSRQGSNQPQHF.

This CDR3 reads CASALGDRADYGYTF. As DNA, the CDR3 is TGTGCCAGCGCCCTTGGGGACAGGGCTGACTATGGCTACACCTTC. The chain employs TRBV27 and TRBJ1-2, with TRBD1 matching 9 bases. The CDR3 loop spans 15 amino acids. Per the germline V gene, CDR1 is MNHEY and CDR2 is SMNVEV (reference sequence). V shed 8 bases, J shed 3 bases, and the junction held 10 bases outside the gene matches.

The gene calls are TRBV20-1 and TRBJ2-5; D possibly uses TRBD1 or TRBD2 (6 bases each). Trimming left V 5 bases short and J 5 bases short, with 15 bases between. The CDR3 covers 13 residues. Germline V gene data show CDR1 as DFQATT and CDR2 as SNEGSKA (reference sequence). CDR3 nucleotides: TGCAGTGCTGGTGGGGGGCTGGGGGAGACCCAGTACTTC. Amino acid sequence: CSAGGGLGETQYF.

This clonotype was seen at least ten times. The J gene is TRBJ2-1, the V gene TRBV12-3 or TRBV12-4; 8 bases map to TRBD2. J was trimmed by 3 bases and V by 3 bases; bases with no gene match: 4. This CDR3 region has 15 residues. CDR3 sequence (DNA): TGTGCCAGCAGTTTTAGCGGGACCCTCTACAATGAGCAGTTCTTC. It is translated as CASSFSGTLYNEQFF.

The rearrangement links TRBV19 to TRBJ2-7; 7 nucleotides line up with TRBD1. The CDR3 runs 14 residues. Germline trimming cut 7 bases from V and 7 bases from J; bases unmatched to any gene: 13. Germline V gene lookup returns CDR1 LNHDA and CDR2 SQIVND (reference sequence). The CDR3 reads CASTLDRTTREQYF. Written as DNA, the CDR3 is TGTGCCAGTACCTTGGACAGGACCACTCGGGAGCAGTACTTC.

Only a few counts were recorded for this clonotype. This chain links TRBV28 with TRBJ2-4; perhaps TRBD1 as D (6 bases). Trimming cost V 2 bases and J 9 bases, with 26 bases left between them. Germline loops: CDR1 MDHEN, CDR2 SYDVKM. The CDR3 runs to 18 residues. The CDR3 DNA sequence: TGTGCCAGCAGTTTAATTCGACGCAGGGGCCCCGAATGGGGCATTCAGTACTTC. This gives the protein CASSLIRRRGPEWGIQYF.

This clonotype was picked up a small number of times. This sequence joins TRBV7-9 and TRBJ1-2; TRBD1 is a possible D gene (6 bases). Germline CDR1 reads SEHNR; CDR2 reads FQNEAQ (reference sequence). Trimming pared 4 bases from V and 6 bases from J, leaving 12 bases between. The CDR3 is 13 residues long. The CDR3 sequence is CASSYPRGDGYTF. CDR3 nucleotides: TGTGCCAGCAGCTACCCCAGGGGAGATGGCTACACCTTC.